These 13 T cell receptor beta chains were sequenced from one sample in a study of cytomegalovirus exposure and HLA in healthy donors. Both 60 Vbeta primers and 13 Jbeta primers went into the PCR. Sequenced by immunoSEQ multiplex PCR; TCRdb stores in-frame clones only, minus some. The sample holds approximately 170,000 clones, just under 80% seen once. The sample was PBMCs. The receptor source for this set is a woman in her thirties or forties in good health and CMV-seropositive.

The V call is TRBV4-1, the J call TRBJ1-6, with 8 bases that match TRBD1. CDR3 length: 15 residues. CDR1 and CDR2 (germline): MGHRA, YSYEKL. V lost 3 bases and J lost 11; bases outside the gene matches: 9. For the CDR3, the DNA is TGCGCCAGCAGCCACGATTTGGACAGGGTAACACCCCTCCACTTT. It encodes CASSHDLDRVTPLHF.

The V gene is TRBV4-3, the J gene TRBJ1-1; TRBD1 agrees at 8 bases. The CDR3 length is 13 residues. J lost 5 bases, V lost 8 bases, and 7 bases had no gene match. Germline V gives CDR1 LGHNA, CDR2 YSLEER. CDR3 nucleotide sequence: TGCGCCAGCGGGACAGGACCGGGTACTGAAGCTTTCTTT. It yields the protein CASGTGPGTEAFF.

There are a few counts of this clone. The chain uses TRBV25-1 and TRBJ2-1; a possible D gene is TRBD2 (7 bases). The CDR3 length is 14 residues. Trimming left V 5 bases short and J 4 bases short, with 12 bases between. CDR1 and CDR2 (germline): MGHDK, SYGVNS. The CDR3 loop is CASSRGGGYNEQFF. The CDR3 DNA reads TGTGCCAGCAGTAGAGGGGGGGGGTACAATGAGCAGTTCTTC.

The chain couples TRBV9 to TRBJ1-4; 7 positions agree with TRBD1. V dropped 2 bases and J dropped 8; count of bases not matched to a gene: 6. CDR1 is SGDLS, CDR2 YYNGEE, per germline. The CDR3 has 14 amino acids. CDR3 protein: CASSVGSRGEKLFF. In DNA, the CDR3 is TGTGCCAGCAGCGTCGGGAGCAGGGGGGAAAAACTGTTTTTT.

The chain joins TRBV5-1 to TRBJ1-3; no reliable D call. The V end was cut by 0 bases, the J end by 2 bases, with 12 bases between. CDR3 size: 16 residues. Germline CDR1 reads SGHRS; CDR2 reads YFSETQ. CDR3 residues: CASSLGGDPPGNTIYF. The CDR3 DNA follows: TGCGCCAGCAGCTTGGGCGGGGATCCCCCTGGAAACACCATATATTTT.

The gene calls are TRBV9 and TRBJ2-3; perhaps TRBD2 as D (5 bases). Trimming removed 1 base at V and 1 base at J, with 13 bases between. This CDR3 spans 16 amino acids. Germline loops: CDR1 SGDLS, CDR2 YYNGEE. The CDR3 DNA follows: TGTGCCAGCAGCGTAATCCCCGGAGGAGGCACAGATACGCAGTATTTT. Translating it yields CASSVIPGGGTDTQYF.

This chain uses TRBV30 with TRBJ1-3; unclear D gene. V lost 3 bases and J 3 bases, leaving 6 bases between the germline ends. The germline V gene has CDR1 GTSNPN and CDR2 SVGIG (reference sequence). The CDR3 loop spans 12 amino acids. Here the CDR3 reads CAWRGSGNTIYF. Here the CDR3 DNA reads TGTGCCTGGAGAGGGAGTGGAAACACCATATATTTT.

V usage is TRBV5-8 and J usage is TRBJ2-3; 14 nucleotides match TRBD2. The CDR3 has 18 residues. Germline V lookup: CDR1 SGHTS, CDR2 YDEGEE. V shed 2 bases and J 1 base; nucleotides not matched to a gene: 6. CDR3: CASSLFGTSGGGTDTQYF. The DNA of the CDR3 is TGTGCCAGCAGCTTATTTGGGACTAGCGGGGGCGGCACAGATACGCAGTATTTT.

J is TRBJ1-5 and V is TRBV19; D may be TRBD1 (5 bases). V shed 5 bases and J shed 5 bases, with 13 bases lying between them. CDR1 LNHDA and CDR2 SQIVND come from the germline V gene (reference sequence). There are 14 residues in the CDR3. In DNA form, the CDR3 reads TGTGCCAGTAGTGGGACGGGAGTCTATCAGCCCCAGCATTTT. This codes for CASSGTGVYQPQHF.

This chain links TRBV7-9 with TRBJ1-3, with D unclear. The length of the CDR3 is 13 residues. CDR1 SEHNR and CDR2 FQNEAQ come from the germline V gene (reference sequence). This CDR3 is CSGGPAGLNTIYF. CDR3 in DNA: TGTTCCGGCGGTCCCGCCGGTTTAAACACCATATATTTT. The complete variable domain, with remaining parts taken from reference TRBV7-9 and TRBJ1-3, reads DTGVSQNPRHKITKRGQNVTFRCDPISEHNRLYWYRQTLGQGPEFLTYFQNEAQLEKSRLLSDRFSAERPKGSFSTLEIQRTEQGDSAMYLCSGGPAGLNTIYFGEGSWLTVV.

V usage is TRBV18 and J usage is TRBJ2-3; the match to TRBD1 covers 9 bases. V trimming: 8 bases; J trimming: 3 bases; junction bases outside the gene matches: 6. CDR3 length equals 14 residues. Germline values: CDR1 KGHSH, CDR2 LQKENI. CDR3 nucleotides: TGTGCCAGCAACAACAGGGGGCTGACAGATACGCAGTATTTT. This translates into CASNNRGLTDTQYF.

This rearrangement joins TRBV5-4 to TRBJ2-7; 10 bases are a match to TRBD1. This CDR3 contains 15 residues. CDR1 is SGHNT, CDR2 YYREEE, per germline (reference sequence). The ends lost 4 bases at V and 0 bases at J; junction bases unmatched: 4. CDR3 in DNA: TGTGCCAGCAGCGACCGGGACAGGGGCTCCTACGAGCAGTACTTC. This sequence encodes CASSDRDRGSYEQYF.

This chain links TRBV6-1 with TRBJ1-5; possible D gene TRBD1, 5 bases. Per the germline V gene, CDR1 is MNHNS and CDR2 is SASEGT. This CDR3 is 14 amino acids long. Between the trimmed V and J ends, which lost 5 bases and 5 bases, there was a span of 13 bases. The CDR3 DNA follows: TGTGCCAGCAGTTGGACGGGGGGAGATCAGCCCCAGCATTTT. Its translation is CASSWTGGDQPQHF.